This is a list of T cell receptor beta chains from one sample in a study of monozygotic twins with inflammatory bowel disease. One entry per CDR3 protein, without DNA, is what TCRdb gives after re-calling the 5' RACE reads. The sample table sets out some 200,000 distinct CDR3 sequences. Sequencing used blood. These receptors were obtained from a human donor with ulcerative colitis or Crohn's disease, or a healthy co-twin of an affected twin (not recorded which). CDR3s include the opening cysteine and the closing phenylalanine or tryptophan.

j_call v_call cdr3_length cdr3_aa
TRBJ1-1 TRBV15 13 CATSIRGNTEAFF
TRBJ1-2 TRBV14 15 CASSQDLDGYYGYTF
TRBJ1-1 TRBV5-1 14 CASSLGGLGTEAFF
TRBJ1-1 TRBV11-3 16 CASSPGARWGDTEAFF
TRBJ2-1 TRBV12-3/TRBV12-4 18 CASSDPGQGASGYNEQFF
TRBJ1-3 TRBV12-3/TRBV12-4 12 CASGTLENTIYF
TRBJ1-2 TRBV29-1 13 CSVDSDRNYGYTF
TRBJ2-3 TRBV20-1 12 CSARKDLDTQYF
TRBJ1-6 TRBV3-1 14 CASSQVEGRTPLHF
TRBJ2-5 TRBV5-1 14 CASSLRGELETQYF
TRBJ2-1 TRBV3-1 14 CASSQDQVGDEQFF
TRBJ1-2 TRBV20-1 12 CSAPEVNYGYTF
TRBJ2-2 TRBV5-5 14 CASSTSIQTGELFF